This TCR beta chain is from a study of blood T cells in healthy people across ages. Study findings and constraints: Strong correlation was found linking TCR beta diversity to naive T cell percentage. CMV infection status of these donors was not known.

The CDR3 totals 14 residues. Trimming cost V 8 bases and J 3 bases, with 14 bases left between them. Germline assignment: CDR1 ENHRY and CDR2 SYGVKD. In the case of this clonotype: Its specificity is not known.

The sample, around 9.9 milliliters of peripheral blood, was drawn from each donor. A second PCR, run for about 6 to 12 cycles, used a sample-barcoded 5' primer plus a J-beta primer mix. The template-switch adaptor was a 5' adaptor with 12 random nucleotides. It tagged each cDNA molecule. TCRdb reanalysed the 5' RACE reads using MiXCR and keeps one entry per CDR3 protein. The sample has 1.8 million or so distinct CDR3 sequences; around 40% are singletons. The chain employs TRBV10-3 and TRBJ2-4; D ambiguous. The receptor comes from a human donor in good health. The sample taken for sequencing was blood. Here the CDR3 DNA reads TGTGCCATCGTAGGTCCCCAGGACAAAAACATTCAGTACTTC. Translating it yields CAIVGPQDKNIQYF.